This paragraph covers one T cell receptor (beta chain) sequence. The entry originates in a study of blood T cell repertoires in COVID-19. TCRdb's table, derived via immunoSEQ multiplex PCR, lists solely in-frame clones and lacks some. The repertoire includes 10,000 to 11,000 clones, around 85% of them detected once, and 7.7% sits in the top ten. Material: peripheral blood. This TCR was recovered from a man aged 70-80 years with active COVID-19.

The CDR3 DNA is TGTGCCAGCAGCTTAATTAGGGGCGGGGGAAAAGAGACCCAGTACTTC. Its protein is CASSLIRGGGKETQYF. V usage is TRBV7-6 and J usage is TRBJ2-5; 7 positions match TRBD2. J was trimmed by 3 bases and V by 2 bases; bases with no gene match: 9. The germline V gene has CDR1 SGHVS and CDR2 FNYEAQ. The CDR3 has 16 amino acids.